Presented here are 6 T cell receptor beta chains from one specimen sequenced in a study of blood T cell repertoires in COVID-19. Using immunoSEQ multiplex PCR, the repertoire was profiled, and TCRdb retains in-frame clones only, with some absent. The sample yields 130,000 to 150,000 clones, roughly 90% seen once. The sample consisted of peripheral blood. The receptor set was obtained from a woman aged 45-60 years with acute or convalescent COVID-19.

J is TRBJ1-1 and V is TRBV7-3; 7 nucleotides align to TRBD1. Germline-derived CDR1 and CDR2 are SGHTA and FQGTGA. J gave up 0 bases and V 5 bases, and 3 bases lay outside the gene matches. This CDR3 is built from 14 residues. The CDR3 sequence: CASSLGQVNTEAFF. CDR3 DNA sequence: TGTGCCAGCAGCCTCGGACAGGTGAACACTGAAGCTTTCTTT.

V and J are TRBV7-6 and TRBJ2-7, with a tentative D call TRBD2 (6 bases). Deletions cut 5 bases from V and 7 bases from J, with 9 bases between. This CDR3 comprises 11 residues. Germline V CDR1 and CDR2: SGHVS, FNYEAQ. The CDR3 region has the DNA TGTGCCAGCAGCCCCCGGGGGGAGCAGTACTTC. The encoded protein is CASSPRGEQYF.

CDR3 sequence: CAISELPGDSGANVLTF. CDR3 in DNA: TGTGCCATCAGTGAGCTCCCAGGGGACTCTGGGGCCAACGTCCTGACTTTC. The gene calls are TRBV10-3 and TRBJ2-6, with a possible D match to TRBD1 (6 bases). Germline CDR1 is ENHRY and CDR2 is SYGVKD. V lost 2 bases, J lost 0 bases, and 11 bases lay in between. This CDR3 contains 17 residues.

A single count supports this clone. The chain has TRBV4-2 and TRBJ1-2; 10 positions match TRBD1. Germline lookup yields CDR1 LGHNA and CDR2 YNFKEQ. This CDR3 is 15 amino acids long. Unmatched junction bases numbered 4, after V lost 3 bases and J lost 3 bases. CDR3: CASSHDRGRDYGYTF. DNA for the CDR3: TGTGCCAGCAGCCACGACAGGGGGCGAGACTATGGCTACACCTTC.

Turning to this clone: Other DNA sequences in this specimen translate into the identical CDR3. The rearrangement links TRBV30 to TRBJ1-2; D remains unclear. This CDR3 comprises 13 residues. V lost 0 bases, J lost 2 bases, and 7 bases lay in between. Germline values: CDR1 GTSNPN, CDR2 SVGIG (reference sequence). In DNA form, the CDR3 reads TGTGCCTGGAGTGTCCGAGGGAACTATGGCTACACCTTC. It yields the protein CAWSVRGNYGYTF.

CDR3: CASSESRLAGRVYEQYF. CDR3 DNA: TGCGCCAGCAGTGAGTCGAGGCTAGCGGGAAGAGTATACGAGCAGTACTTC. This sequence joins TRBV10-1 and TRBJ2-7; TRBD2 aligns across 9 bases. In germline, CDR1 is WNHNN, CDR2 SYGVQD (reference sequence). The CDR3 consists of 17 residues. The junction had 10 bases not matched to a gene; V was cut back by 0 bases and J by 4 bases.